This T cell receptor beta chain was sequenced for a study of T cell responses to AZD1222 COVID-19 vaccine. Study-level results: Among vaccine-associated CD4 TCRs, coverage spanned spike, with dominance at 160-218 and 743-854.

Only in-frame clones appear in the TCRdb table, and some are missing; sequencing was by immunoSEQ multiplex PCR. The repertoire holds 98,000 or so clones, with 86% as singletons. A word on this clone: Its antigen is currently unknown.

CDR3 length equals 16 residues. The material was peripheral blood, obtained on day 0 of AZD1222 vaccination. The TCR originated in an adult in good health. The V gene is TRBV21-1, the J gene TRBJ1-2; TRBD1 is taken as the D call from the table, unchecked against the DNA. TRBV21-1 corresponds to a pseudogene. The CDR3 nucleotides are TGTGCCAGCATTGCGAAAGGGGCCAAAACTAACTATGGCTACACCTTC. It encodes CASIAKGAKTNYGYTF.